This TCR beta chain was observed in a study of shared clonotypes between healthy human individuals. Trimming left V 3 bases short and J 8 bases short, with 17 bases between. Germline loops: CDR1 KGHSH, CDR2 LQKENI. The CDR3 runs to 15 residues. Assay execution took place at the deep level. Here immunoSEQ multiplex PCR was the method, and the copy in TCRdb shows in-frame clones only, minus some. The data show about half a million clones, 70% to 80% seen once. Source material: PBMCs. The receptor's source is a woman aged 40-49 years in good health. Some clones in this sample may be carry-over from other donors' samples. The V and J genes are TRBV18 and TRBJ2-1, with a weak D call TRBD2 (5 bases). The CDR3 loop is CASSPATGSRDEQFF. The CDR3 DNA sequence: TGTGCCAGCTCACCTGCGACGGGGTCTAGGGATGAGCAGTTCTTC.